The sequence of this T cell receptor (beta chain) was determined in a study of naive and memory T cell subsets. Two oligonucleotides, mixed equimolar, formed the beta constant-region primer covering TRBC1 and TRBC2. TCRdb analysed the UMI-ligation and nested PCR reads with MiXCR anew, one entry per CDR3 protein. The top ten clones hold 1.6% of a sample with 100,000 or so distinct CDR3 sequences, 5.5% to 8.5% of them seen once. V was pared by 4 bases and J by 9 bases, with 13 bases between. The CDR3 extends over 13 amino acids. From germline, CDR1 is SGHNT and CDR2 YENEEA. Notes on the study in general: Over 95% of naive TCR sequences appeared only once after error correction, unlike memory subsets.

Ten or more counts support this clonotype. Antigen specificity is unknown. The sequence was obtained from a human donor in good health. Input material: central memory CD4+ T cells from blood. This chain connects TRBV11-3 to TRBJ2-1; D is ambiguous. The CDR3 sequence is CASSSPLGGEQFF. The CDR3, as DNA: TGTGCCAGCAGCTCGCCCCTGGGCGGTGAGCAGTTCTTC.